A single sample is the source of the 2 T cell receptor beta chains below, sequenced in a study of human thymus T cells. TCRdb's copy holds only in-frame clones and misses some; the assay was immunoSEQ multiplex PCR. The repertoire includes around 70,000 clones, 95% of them detected once, and 0.03% to 0.035% sits in the top ten. Thymic samples were excised during corrective heart operations. Sequencing was done on a sample of thymus tissue. These receptor sequences come from a girl under three years old with a congenital heart defect but otherwise immunologically healthy.

The J gene is TRBJ2-1, the V gene TRBV28, with D possibly being TRBD1 (5 bases). V was cut by 4 bases and J by 4 bases, with 23 bases left in between. Germline lookup yields CDR1 MDHEN and CDR2 SYDVKM. This CDR3 has 18 residues. CDR3: CASSSDSDRKKPYNEQFF. Written as DNA, the CDR3 is TGTGCCAGCAGTTCTGACAGTGATAGGAAAAAACCTTACAATGAGCAGTTCTTC.

The V call is TRBV27, the J call TRBJ2-7; 13 positions match TRBD2. CDR1 MNHEY and CDR2 SMNVEV come from the germline V gene (reference sequence). With 6 bases clipped from V and 3 bases from J, the junction kept 5 bases outside the gene matches. The CDR3 spans 15 residues. The CDR3 nucleotides are TGTGCCAGCAGCTCTACTAGCGGGAGGGTCTACGAGCAGTACTTC. Residues: CASSSTSGRVYEQYF.